This entry lists 28 T cell receptor beta chains sequenced from one sample in a study of blood T cell repertoires in COVID-19. The data were produced by immunoSEQ multiplex PCR, yet TCRdb's version contains in-frame clones alone and is incomplete. The sample has about 200,000 clones, roughly 88% seen once. The sample was peripheral blood. Source of these receptors: a human donor in a cohort sampled during active COVID-19.

V usage is TRBV9 and J usage is TRBJ2-2; 10 bases are a match to TRBD1. This CDR3 contains 15 residues. V trimming: 3 bases; J trimming: 6 bases; junction bases outside the gene matches: 5. Germline V CDR1 and CDR2: SGDLS, YYNGEE. CDR3 DNA: TGTGCCAGCAGCGAGTGGGACAGGGGTGCCGGGGAGCTGTTTTTT. Its translation is CASSEWDRGAGELFF.

This sequence joins TRBV25-1 and TRBJ1-1, with TRBD1 as a possible D gene (5 bases). The V end lost 6 bases, the J end lost 2 bases, and 10 bases lay between the germline ends. The CDR3 totals 13 residues. Per the germline V gene, CDR1 is MGHDK and CDR2 is SYGVNS. The CDR3 spells CASRTGGNTEAFF. CDR3 in DNA: TGTGCCAGCAGGACGGGGGGAAACACTGAAGCTTTCTTT.

This clone was picked up one time. The chain links TRBV5-4 to TRBJ2-7, with 8 bases that match TRBD1. J gave up 6 bases and V 0 bases, and 17 bases lay outside the gene matches. Germline V gene sequence: CDR1 SGHNT, CDR2 YYREEE (reference sequence). The CDR3 is 18 amino acids. CDR3 sequence (DNA): TGTGCCAGCAGCTTGGTAGGGACAGGTGCGTCGGATCCGGGCGAGCAGTACTTC. Translation: CASSLVGTGASDPGEQYF.

The V call is TRBV19, the J call TRBJ2-1, with TRBD2 identical over 10 bases. V shed 0 bases and J 4 bases; nucleotides not matched to a gene: 3. Germline V gene sequence: CDR1 LNHDA, CDR2 SQIVND (reference sequence). The CDR3 consists of 16 residues. Written as DNA, the CDR3 is TGTGCCAGTAGTATAGATCCGGGACTAGCGTACAATGAGCAGTTCTTC. It is translated as CASSIDPGLAYNEQFF.

V and J are TRBV11-3 and TRBJ2-2; TRBD1 is a possible D gene (5 bases). Looked up from germline, CDR1 is SGHNT and CDR2 is YENEEA. The CDR3 has 13 residues. Deletions cut 5 bases from V and 5 bases from J, with 9 bases between. Here the CDR3 DNA reads TGTGCCAGCAGCCCGACAGCAACCGGGGAGCTGTTTTTT. This sequence encodes CASSPTATGELFF. The full variable domain, completed using reference TRBV11-3 and TRBJ2-2, is EAGVVQSPRYKIIEKKQPVAFWCNPISGHNTLYWYLQNLGQGPELLIRYENEEAVDDSQLPKDRFSAERLKGVDSTLKIQPAELGDSAVYLCASSPTATGELFFGEGSRLTVL.

This clone has a handful of counts. The genes are TRBV19 and TRBJ2-2; 10 nucleotides match TRBD2. J lost 5 bases, V lost 1 base, and 4 bases had no gene match. The CDR3 has 16 residues. Germline V gives CDR1 LNHDA, CDR2 SQIVND (reference sequence). CDR3 loop: CASSIGASGRTGELFF. Here the CDR3 DNA reads TGTGCCAGTAGTATAGGTGCTAGCGGGAGAACCGGGGAGCTGTTTTTT.

V and J are TRBV3-1 (or the pseudogene TRBV3-2) and TRBJ2-1; D unresolved. The CDR3 loop spans 15 amino acids. The germline V gene has CDR1 LGHDT and CDR2 YNNKEL (reference sequence). Trimming removed 0 bases from V and 1 base from J, with 7 bases in between. The CDR3 DNA reads as TGTGCCAGCAGCCAAGAGTTCAGTTCCTACAATGAGCAGTTCTTC. Amino acids: CASSQEFSSYNEQFF.

CDR3 in amino acids: CASLSGGGTNEKLFF. CDR3 DNA: TGTGCCAGCCTATCGGGGGGCGGCACTAATGAAAAACTGTTTTTT. J is TRBJ1-4 and V is TRBV28; the D gene is possibly TRBD1 (6 bases). Germline loops: CDR1 MDHEN, CDR2 SYDVKM. V was shortened by 8 bases and J by 2 bases, with 15 bases between the two germline ends. The CDR3 contains 15 residues.

This clone was detected only once. The chain couples TRBV6-2 or TRBV6-3 to TRBJ1-4; D gene uncertain. Per germline, CDR1 MNHEY and CDR2 SVGEGT. Trimming cost V 0 bases and J 8 bases, with 10 bases left between them. The CDR3 covers 14 residues. As DNA, the CDR3 is TGTGCCAGCAGTTACTCGTCAACATACGAAAAACTGTTTTTT. Encoded protein: CASSYSSTYEKLFF.

The genes are TRBV27 and TRBJ2-1, with D tentatively TRBD2 (5 bases). Trimming left V 5 bases short and J 0 bases short, with 14 bases between. The CDR3 has 16 residues. Germline CDR1 reads MNHEY; CDR2 reads SMNVEV (reference sequence). The CDR3 sequence is CASSREPGSSYNEQFF. CDR3 nucleotide sequence: TGTGCCAGCAGTCGGGAACCGGGTAGCTCCTACAATGAGCAGTTCTTC.

DNA of the CDR3: TGTGCCAGCAGCTTGGACAGGTACTCTGGAAACACCATATATTTT. Translated: CASSLDRYSGNTIYF. The chain has TRBV7-8 and TRBJ1-3; 7 bases align to TRBD1. V was pared by 3 bases and J by 0 bases, with 2 bases of the junction left unmatched. The CDR3 is 15 amino acids. The germline CDR1 and CDR2 sequences are SGHVS and FQNEAQ.

This chain connects TRBV6-1 to TRBJ1-5; D perhaps matches TRBD1 (6 bases). This CDR3 is 15 amino acids long. The germline V gene has CDR1 MNHNS and CDR2 SASEGT. Trimming removed 3 bases from V and 5 bases from J, with 14 bases in between. As DNA, the CDR3 is TGTGCCAGCAGTGATTGGACAGCATCTCATCAGCCCCAGCATTTT. It is translated as CASSDWTASHQPQHF.

V gene TRBV11-2 combines with J gene TRBJ2-1; TRBD1 agrees at 7 bases. Trimming cost V 0 bases and J 1 base; bases outside gene matches: 9. This CDR3 has 18 residues. CDR1 SGHAT and CDR2 FQNNGV come from the germline V gene. CDR3: CASSLDLGQHSSYNEQFF. For the CDR3, the DNA is TGTGCCAGCAGCTTAGATCTGGGACAGCATTCGTCCTACAATGAGCAGTTCTTC.

V gene TRBV19 combines with J gene TRBJ2-7; 10 bases agree with TRBD1. The CDR3 consists of 15 residues. V dropped 6 bases and J dropped 5; count of bases not matched to a gene: 10. Germline V lookup: CDR1 LNHDA, CDR2 SQIVND (reference sequence). CDR3 sequence: CASSRLGTGVDEQYF. CDR3 nucleotides: TGTGCCAGTAGCAGACTCGGGACAGGGGTCGACGAGCAGTACTTC.

This sequence joins TRBV18 and TRBJ1-5; D is unclear. The V gene lost 3 bases and the J gene lost 2 bases, with 11 bases spanning the gap. Germline CDR1 KGHSH, CDR2 LQKENI. The CDR3 runs 15 residues. The CDR3, as DNA: TGTGCCAGCTCACCCGGCTGGGCTGGCAATCAGCCCCAGCATTTT. This encodes CASSPGWAGNQPQHF. Full variable domain (rest looked up from reference TRBV18 and TRBJ1-5): NAGVMQNPRHLVRRRGQEARLRCSPMKGHSHVYWYRQLPEEGLKFMVYLQKENIIDESGMPKERFSAEFPKEGPSILRIQQVVRGDSAAYFCASSPGWAGNQPQHFGDGTRLSIL.

The chain carries TRBV6-1 and TRBJ1-5, with unresolved D. Between the trimmed V and J ends, which lost 0 bases and 1 base, there was a span of 19 bases. Germline V CDR1 and CDR2: MNHNS, SASEGT. This CDR3 is 19 amino acids long. Here the CDR3 DNA reads TGTGCCAGCAGTGAAGCCACATTGGTCCGAGGGCGAAGCAATCAGCCCCAGCATTTT. Residues: CASSEATLVRGRSNQPQHF.

The V gene is TRBV7-2, the J gene TRBJ2-7; 7 bases fit TRBD1. V gave up 2 bases and J gave up 3 bases; unmatched junction bases: 4. CDR1 SGHTA and CDR2 FQGNSA come from the germline V gene. The CDR3 spans 14 residues. In DNA form, the CDR3 reads TGTGCCAGCAGCTTACACCGGACAGGCTACGAGCAGTACTTC. This gives the protein CASSLHRTGYEQYF.

This sequence joins TRBV5-1 and TRBJ2-5; TRBD2 is a possible D gene (6 bases). Germline V gene lookup returns CDR1 SGHRS and CDR2 YFSETQ. The CDR3 consists of 15 residues. Trimming took 1 base from V and 4 from J, leaving 14 bases between them. CDR3 in DNA: TGCGCCAGCAGCTTGTCAGGGTGGGGAGGAGAGACCCAGTACTTC. Translation gives CASSLSGWGGETQYF.

This clone was detected a few times. The V call is TRBV5-6, the J call TRBJ1-6; 7 bases are shared with TRBD1. The CDR3 runs 16 residues. Germline V gene data show CDR1 as SGHDT and CDR2 as YYEEEE. V lost 0 bases to trimming and J lost 6 bases; unmatched junction nucleotides: 6. For the CDR3, the DNA is TGTGCCAGCAGCTTGGACAGGGGCGATTTTAATTCACCCCTCCACTTT. Protein product: CASSLDRGDFNSPLHF.

This clone appeared once. The chain uses TRBV5-5 and TRBJ1-5; 8 bases match TRBD1. This CDR3 contains 16 residues. Germline CDR1 and CDR2: SGHKS and YYEKEE (reference sequence). The junction had 13 bases not matched to a gene; V was cut back by 4 bases and J by 7 bases. The CDR3 is CASSPGRQGIWQPQHF. The DNA of the CDR3 is TGTGCCAGCAGCCCCGGGAGACAGGGGATTTGGCAGCCCCAGCATTTT.

The CDR3 sequence is CASSVVQSAPYGYTF. CDR3 DNA: TGTGCCAGCAGTGTAGTACAGTCAGCACCCTATGGCTACACCTTC. The J gene is TRBJ1-2, the V gene TRBV2; no clear D. The CDR3 is made up of 15 amino acids. Germline lookup yields CDR1 SNHLY and CDR2 FYNNEI. Trimming took off 4 bases at V and 4 bases at J, with 16 bases between the two ends.

The chain uses TRBV5-1 and TRBJ1-1; D call uncertain. Germline V gene data show CDR1 as SGHRS and CDR2 as YFSETQ. Trimming stripped 4 bases from V and 6 bases from J, with 16 bases between. The CDR3 has 14 residues. The CDR3 region has the DNA TGCGCCAGCAGCCCGCCGGGTCCTCGGGCTGAAGCTTTCTTT. Its translation is CASSPPGPRAEAFF. The whole variable domain, filled in from reference TRBV5-1 and TRBJ1-1, reads KAGVTQTPRYLIKTRGQQVTLSCSPISGHRSVSWYQQTPGQGLQFLFEYFSETQRNKGNFPGRFSGRQFSNSRSEMNVSTLELGDSALYLCASSPPGPRAEAFFGQGTRLTVV.

V gene TRBV29-1 combines with J gene TRBJ2-3, with unresolved D. Germline values: CDR1 SQVTM, CDR2 ANQGSEA. This CDR3 comprises 13 residues. Trimming cost V 2 bases and J 5 bases, with 11 bases left between them. CDR3 loop: CSVEKARGDTQYF. The CDR3, as DNA: TGCAGCGTTGAAAAGGCCAGAGGAGATACGCAGTATTTT.

The CDR3 protein is CAWSPYTDTQYF. The DNA for the CDR3 is TGTGCCTGGAGTCCGTACACAGATACGCAGTATTTT. The V call is TRBV30, the J call TRBJ2-3; D unclear. The CDR3 totals 12 residues. CDR1 is GTSNPN, CDR2 SVGIG, per germline (reference sequence). V gave up 2 bases and J gave up 2 bases, with 5 bases separating them.

This rearrangement joins TRBV6-5 to TRBJ2-1; 10 bases map to TRBD1. The CDR3 sequence is 15 residues long. Germline-derived CDR1 and CDR2 are MNHEY and SVGAGI. J gave up 0 bases and V 7 bases, and 3 bases lay outside the gene matches. The CDR3 bases are TGTGCCAGCACAAGGGACAGGGGCTCCTACAATGAGCAGTTCTTC. It is translated as CASTRDRGSYNEQFF.

The chain has TRBV7-8 and TRBJ2-3; possible D gene TRBD1, 7 bases. Trimming pared 5 bases from V and 3 bases from J, leaving 12 bases between. The CDR3 is 14 residues long. Germline assignment: CDR1 SGHVS and CDR2 FQNEAQ. The CDR3 sequence: CASSIRGRTDTQYF. The CDR3 coding sequence is TGTGCCAGCAGCATCAGGGGGAGGACAGATACGCAGTATTTT.

This rearrangement joins TRBV18 to TRBJ2-7, with D tentatively TRBD1 (5 bases). Deletions cut 0 bases from V and 2 bases from J, with 8 bases between. Looked up from germline, CDR1 is KGHSH and CDR2 is LQKENI. The CDR3 extends over 14 amino acids. The CDR3 reads CASSPPVGPYEQYF. The CDR3 DNA reads as TGTGCCAGCTCACCACCGGTGGGGCCCTACGAGCAGTACTTC.

The V call is TRBV6-1, the J call TRBJ2-7; 14 bases are a match to TRBD2. CDR3 length equals 17 residues. The trim removed 2 bases at V and 5 bases at J, leaving 8 bases unmatched. Germline V CDR1 and CDR2: MNHNS, SASEGT. The CDR3: CASSERTSGRLVDEQYF. The CDR3 DNA is TGTGCCAGCAGTGAACGGACTAGCGGGAGGTTAGTAGACGAGCAGTACTTC.